The clone carrying this T cell receptor beta chain was counted a few times. Amplification of TCR alpha and beta CDR3 regions from RNA used iRepertoire nested multiplex PCR. TCRdb ran MiXCR on the multiplex PCR reads and lists one entry per CDR3 protein. Of 150,000 or so distinct CDR3 sequences listed, about two fifths are singletons. Germline V gives CDR1 MGHRA, CDR2 YSYEKL. V lost 4 bases and J 8 bases, leaving 15 bases between the germline ends. CDR3 length: 15 amino acids. The sample is drawn from a study of glioma-infiltrating T cells. The sequencing sample was made of glioma tissue, nonneoplastic brain tissue, or PBMCs (not recorded which). The TCR comes from a human donor with low-grade glioma or glioblastoma, undergoing nonglioma brain surgery, or in good health (not recorded which). The chain combines TRBV4-1 with TRBJ1-6; no definite D call. The CDR3 sequence: CASSPEGQWDSPLHF. CDR3 in DNA: TGCGCCAGCAGCCCGGAAGGGCAGTGGGATTCACCCCTCCACTTT.